The clone carrying this T cell receptor beta chain was detected only once. Its antigen remains unknown. This sample stems from a study of graft-versus-host responses after intestinal transplantation. Trimming stripped 3 bases from V and 4 bases from J, with 12 bases between. The CDR3 runs to 14 residues. Germline V gene data show CDR1 as SGHVS and CDR2 as FQNEAQ. Profiling relied on immunoSEQ multiplex PCR, and the TCRdb table lists in-frame clones only, not all of them. The sample shows about 41,000 clones, approximately 95% of them seen only once. General study findings and limits: An association linked early post-transplant HvG declines with peak circulating GvH clone levels. When patients had graft-donor T cell macrochimerism, their allografts held high graft-versus-host to host-versus-graft clonal ratios. The recipient marrow held GvH clones, and some of them showed up first in ileum or blood.

The input for sequencing was unstimulated CD8+ T cells sorted from spleen or lymph node cells, taken before transplant. The chain recombines TRBV7-8 with TRBJ1-1; D is uncertain. The sequence was obtained from a human donor who was the organ donor for an intestinal transplant. The CDR3 here is CASSFWEEATEAFF. The DNA of the CDR3 is TGTGCCAGCAGCTTTTGGGAGGAGGCCACTGAAGCTTTCTTT.